The present T cell receptor (beta chain) was sequenced within a study of T cell changes during pregnancy in multiple sclerosis. Trimming removed 3 bases at V and 8 bases at J, with 8 bases between. Germline lookup yields CDR1 SGHDN and CDR2 FVKESK. The CDR3 extends over 12 amino acids. Assay used: immunoSEQ multiplex PCR; TCRdb lists only in-frame clones, some missing. The table includes more than 50,000 clones, approximately 94% detected once. The rearrangement links TRBV14 to TRBJ2-1; no reliable D call. This material consisted of CD8+ T cells from peripheral blood mononuclear cells, taken after pregnancy. The source is a female donor with multiple sclerosis, enrolled in a pregnancy study. The CDR3 spells CASSQTFDEQFF. As DNA, the CDR3 is TGTGCCAGCAGCCAGACTTTCGATGAGCAGTTCTTC.